This T cell receptor (beta chain) originates from a study of blood T cells in healthy people across ages. Using a J-beta primer mix together with a sample-barcoded 5' primer, a second PCR was run for roughly 6 to 12 cycles. TCRdb analysed the 5' RACE reads with MiXCR anew, one entry per CDR3 protein. The table has 1.5 million to 2 million distinct CDR3 sequences, about 50% seen once; the top ten hold approximately 2.1%. The CDR3 totals 14 residues. With 6 bases removed from V and 0 bases from J, the gap between germline ends came to 14 bases. Per the germline V gene, CDR1 is DFQATT and CDR2 is SNEGSKA (reference sequence).

The source is a woman aged 35 to 49 in good health. The rearrangement uses TRBV20-1 and TRBJ1-2; D is perhaps TRBD1 (6 bases). The specimen was blood. Here the CDR3 reads CSAVEQGSNYGYTF. In DNA form, the CDR3 reads TGCAGTGCAGTTGAACAGGGATCTAACTATGGCTACACCTTC.